One sample yielded the 5 T cell receptor beta chains listed below, sequenced in a study of blood T cells in healthy people across ages. A second PCR of 7 to 11 cycles used a sample-barcoded 5' primer and a J-beta primer mix. TCRdb processed the 5' RACE reads anew with MiXCR; each CDR3 protein has one entry. The sample consists of 700,000 to 850,000 distinct CDR3 sequences, 53% of them appearing once. Sequencing used blood. The origin of the receptors is an elderly man in good health.

This clonotype was seen only a few times. The chain joins TRBV7-2 to TRBJ1-1; 10 bases are shared with TRBD1. V shed 5 bases and J 0 bases; nucleotides not matched to a gene: 9. The CDR3 runs to 17 residues. Germline CDR1 reads SGHTA; CDR2 reads FQGNSA. The CDR3 sequence: CASSRLGTGALNTEAFF. DNA for the CDR3: TGTGCCAGCAGCCGTCTTGGGACAGGGGCGTTGAACACTGAAGCTTTCTTT.

Remarks on this clonotype: Possible read error: a much larger clone is one base away. V gene TRBV9 combines with J gene TRBJ2-5; 7 bases align to TRBD2. The J call may be wrong; the DNA end is better matched by TRBJ2-1. The length of the CDR3 is 16 residues. Germline CDR1 SGDLS, CDR2 YYNGEE. CDR3: CASSASLGSGQETQFF. The CDR3 nucleotides read TGTGCCAGCAGCGCCAGTCTTGGTAGCGGGCAAGAGACCCAGTTCTTC.

The CDR3: CASREKGEQFF. In DNA form, the CDR3 reads TGTGCCAGCAGGGAGAAGGGTGAGCAGTTCTTC. V usage is TRBV2 and J usage is TRBJ2-1, with D uncertain. The CDR3 has 11 residues. CDR1 and CDR2 from the germline V gene are SNHLY and FYNNEI. Trimming left V 6 bases short and J 9 bases short, with 9 bases between.

The rearrangement links TRBV4-2 to TRBJ2-2, with D maybe TRBD1 (6 bases). Between the trimmed V and J ends, which lost 0 bases and 5 bases, there was a span of 19 bases. The CDR3 extends over 18 amino acids. Per the germline V gene, CDR1 is LGHNA and CDR2 is YNFKEQ. CDR3 sequence (DNA): TGTGCCAGCAGCCAAGATCAAACTTTGACAGGTGGAACCGGGGAGCTGTTTTTT. It encodes CASSQDQTLTGGTGELFF.

In this sample, this clonotype turned up a few times. The chain links TRBV29-1 to TRBJ2-4, with D possibly TRBD2 on 5 matching bases. The J call may be mistaken, given a closer DNA end match to TRBJ2-7. The germline V gene encodes CDR1 SQVTM and CDR2 ANQGSEA. There are 11 residues in the CDR3. The CDR3 DNA reads as TGCAGCGTTCCTCGGGGAAGCGAGCAGTACTTC. Translation: CSVPRGSEQYF.